Described below is a single T cell receptor (beta chain) sequence and its context. The antigen remains undetermined. TCRdb independently ran MiXCR on the 5' RACE reads; one entry per CDR3 protein. The sample carries roughly 450,000 distinct CDR3 sequences, roughly 18% recorded once. The data derive from a study of T-cell memory formation after mild COVID-19. Study outcomes and limitations: There were some responding clones in pre-infection memory, which suggested that cross-reactive memory had joined.

The sequenced sample consisted of PBMCs or a T cell subset sorted from them (not recorded which). The TCR was taken from a man aged 18 to 29 who had mild COVID-19 (a few samples of this study predate the infection). Cell type and time point are not known.

The chain's CDR3 is CASSPFLAGGPPDTQYF. The CDR3 nucleotides are TGTGCCAGCAGCCCCTTTTTAGCGGGGGGGCCGCCAGATACGCAGTATTTT. The rearrangement uses TRBV5-5 and TRBJ2-3, with TRBD2 matching 11 bases. Germline lookup yields CDR1 SGHKS and CDR2 YYEKEE (reference sequence). V lost 4 bases and J lost 4; bases outside the gene matches: 11. The CDR3 is 17 residues long.